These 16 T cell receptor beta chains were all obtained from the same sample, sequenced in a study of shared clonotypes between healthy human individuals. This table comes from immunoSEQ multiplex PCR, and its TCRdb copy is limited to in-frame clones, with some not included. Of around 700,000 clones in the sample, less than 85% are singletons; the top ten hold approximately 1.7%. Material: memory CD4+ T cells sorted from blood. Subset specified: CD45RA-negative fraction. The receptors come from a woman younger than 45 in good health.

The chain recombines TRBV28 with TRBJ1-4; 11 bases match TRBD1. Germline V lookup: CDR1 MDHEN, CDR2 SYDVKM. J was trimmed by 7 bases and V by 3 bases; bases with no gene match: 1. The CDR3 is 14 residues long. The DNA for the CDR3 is TGTGCCAGCAGTTTTGGACAGGGGGCTGAAAAACTGTTTTTT. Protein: CASSFGQGAEKLFF.

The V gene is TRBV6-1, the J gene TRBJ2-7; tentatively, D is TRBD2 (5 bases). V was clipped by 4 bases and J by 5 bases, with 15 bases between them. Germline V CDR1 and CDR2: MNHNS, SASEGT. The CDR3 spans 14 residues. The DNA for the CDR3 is TGTGCCAGCAGTGGACCACTAGGCCCGCACGAGCAGTACTTC. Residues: CASSGPLGPHEQYF.

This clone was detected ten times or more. The CDR3 is CASSSLTGNTEAFF. In nucleotides, the CDR3 is TGTGCCAGCAGTTCCCTGACAGGTAACACTGAAGCTTTCTTT. The chain couples TRBV6-5 to TRBJ1-1; D is perhaps TRBD1 (6 bases). The CDR3 is made up of 14 amino acids. Trimming left V 4 bases short and J 2 bases short, with 11 bases between. CDR1 MNHEY and CDR2 SVGAGI come from the germline V gene.

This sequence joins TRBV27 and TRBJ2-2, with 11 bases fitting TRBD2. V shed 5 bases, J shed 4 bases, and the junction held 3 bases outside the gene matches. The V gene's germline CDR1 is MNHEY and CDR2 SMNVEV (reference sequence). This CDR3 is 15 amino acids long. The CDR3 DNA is TGTGCCAGCAGTCCGGGGACTAGCGGCACCGGGGAGCTGTTTTTT. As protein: CASSPGTSGTGELFF.

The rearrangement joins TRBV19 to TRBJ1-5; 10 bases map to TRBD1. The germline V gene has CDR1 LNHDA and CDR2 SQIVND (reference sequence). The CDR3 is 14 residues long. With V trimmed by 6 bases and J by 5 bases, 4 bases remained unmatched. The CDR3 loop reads CASRLDRGHQPQHF. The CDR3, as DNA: TGTGCCAGTAGACTCGACAGGGGGCATCAGCCCCAGCATTTT.

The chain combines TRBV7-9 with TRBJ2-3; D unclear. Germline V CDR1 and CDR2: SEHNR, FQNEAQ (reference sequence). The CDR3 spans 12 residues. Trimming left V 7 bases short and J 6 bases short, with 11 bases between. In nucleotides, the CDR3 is TGTGCCAGCAACCCTGGGATGGATACGCAGTATTTT. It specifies CASNPGMDTQYF.

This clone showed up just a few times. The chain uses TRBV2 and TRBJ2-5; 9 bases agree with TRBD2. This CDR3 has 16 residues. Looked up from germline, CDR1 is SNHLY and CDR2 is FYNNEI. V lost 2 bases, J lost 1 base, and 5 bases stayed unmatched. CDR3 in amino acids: CASSENPSGVQETQYF. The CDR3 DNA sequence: TGTGCCAGCAGTGAAAACCCTAGCGGGGTCCAAGAGACCCAGTACTTC.

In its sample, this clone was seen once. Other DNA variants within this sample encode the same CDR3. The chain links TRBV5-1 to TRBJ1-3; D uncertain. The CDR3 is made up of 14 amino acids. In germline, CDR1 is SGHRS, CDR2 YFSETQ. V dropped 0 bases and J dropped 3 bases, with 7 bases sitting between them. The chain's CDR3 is CASSLAGYGNTIYF. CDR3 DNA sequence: TGCGCCAGCAGCTTGGCTGGGTATGGAAACACCATATATTTT.

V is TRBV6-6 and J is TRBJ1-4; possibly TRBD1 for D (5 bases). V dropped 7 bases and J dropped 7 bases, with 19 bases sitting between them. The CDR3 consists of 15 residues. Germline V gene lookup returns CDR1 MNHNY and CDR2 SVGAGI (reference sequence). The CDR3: CASTTRGRGSEKLFF. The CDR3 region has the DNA TGTGCCAGCACCACGCGGGGACGAGGCAGTGAAAAACTGTTTTTT.

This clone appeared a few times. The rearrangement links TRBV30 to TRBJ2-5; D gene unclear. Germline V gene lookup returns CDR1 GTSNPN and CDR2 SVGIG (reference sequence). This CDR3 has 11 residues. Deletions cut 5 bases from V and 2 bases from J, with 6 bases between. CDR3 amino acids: CAWQRQETQYF. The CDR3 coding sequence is TGTGCCTGGCAGCGACAAGAGACCCAGTACTTC. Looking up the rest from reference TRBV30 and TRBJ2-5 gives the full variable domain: SQTIHQWPATLVQPVGSPLSLECTVEGTSNPNLYWYRQAAGRGLQLLFYSVGIGQISSEVPQNLSASRPQDRQFILSSKKLLLSDSGFYLCAWQRQETQYFGPGTRLLVL.

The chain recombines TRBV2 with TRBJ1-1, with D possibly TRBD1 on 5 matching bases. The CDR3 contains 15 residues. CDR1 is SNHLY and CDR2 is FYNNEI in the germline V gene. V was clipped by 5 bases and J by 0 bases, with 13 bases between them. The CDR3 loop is CASSYRQSMNTEAFF. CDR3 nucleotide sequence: TGTGCCAGCAGTTATCGACAGAGCATGAACACTGAAGCTTTCTTT.

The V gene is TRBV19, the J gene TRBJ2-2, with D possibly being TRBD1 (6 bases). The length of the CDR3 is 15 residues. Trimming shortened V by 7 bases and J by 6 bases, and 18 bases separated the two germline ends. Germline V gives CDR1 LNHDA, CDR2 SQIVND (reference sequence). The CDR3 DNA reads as TGTGCCAGTACCCCCGGACCAGGGGTTGCCGGGGAGCTGTTTTTT. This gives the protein CASTPGPGVAGELFF. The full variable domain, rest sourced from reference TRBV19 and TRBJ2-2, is DGGITQSPKYLFRKEGQNVTLSCEQNLNHDAMYWYRQDPGQGLRLIYYSQIVNDFQKGDIAEGYSVSREKKESFPLTVTSAQKNPTAFYLCASTPGPGVAGELFFGEGSRLTVL.

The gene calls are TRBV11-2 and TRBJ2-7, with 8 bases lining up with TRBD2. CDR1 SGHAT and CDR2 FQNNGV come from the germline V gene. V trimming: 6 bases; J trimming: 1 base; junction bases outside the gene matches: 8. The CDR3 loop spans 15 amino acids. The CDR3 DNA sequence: TGTGCCAGCAGAGAACGGGCTAGCGGGTCCTACGAGCAGTACTTC. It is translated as CASRERASGSYEQYF.

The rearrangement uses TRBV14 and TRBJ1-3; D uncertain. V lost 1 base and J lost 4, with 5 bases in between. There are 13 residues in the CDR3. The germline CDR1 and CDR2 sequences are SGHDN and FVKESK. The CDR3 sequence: CASSQGYGNTIYF. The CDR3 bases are TGTGCCAGCAGCCAAGGGTACGGAAACACCATATATTTT.

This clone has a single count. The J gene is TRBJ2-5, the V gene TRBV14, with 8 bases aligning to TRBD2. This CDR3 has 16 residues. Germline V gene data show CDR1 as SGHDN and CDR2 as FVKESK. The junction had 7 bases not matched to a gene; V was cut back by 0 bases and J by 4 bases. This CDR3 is CASSQDRGLAGETQYF. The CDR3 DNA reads TGTGCCAGCAGCCAAGATCGTGGCCTAGCGGGAGAGACCCAGTACTTC.

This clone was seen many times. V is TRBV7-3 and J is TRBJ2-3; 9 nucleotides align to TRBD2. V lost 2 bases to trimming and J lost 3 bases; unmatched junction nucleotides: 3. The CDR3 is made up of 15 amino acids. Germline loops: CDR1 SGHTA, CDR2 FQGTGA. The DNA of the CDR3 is TGTGCCAGCAGCTTACGGCTAGCGGGAACAGATACGCAGTATTTT. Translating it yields CASSLRLAGTDTQYF.